These T cell receptor beta chains were read from a single sample in a study of OX40 agonist ivuxolimab in advanced cancers. The table came from immunoSEQ multiplex PCR; TCRdb's copy has only in-frame clones and leaves some out. The sample lists some 48,000 clones; nearly 95% were seen once. The sequences come from CD4+ or CD8+ T cells sorted from blood, collected in a trial of the OX40 agonist ivuxolimab. These TCRs come from an adult with an advanced solid tumor such as melanoma, head and neck, liver or kidney cancer. CDR3s include the opening cysteine and the closing phenylalanine or tryptophan. Fields, in order: J gene, D gene, clone size, V gene, CDR3 protein, CDR3 DNA. The D gene is left open where the match is weak. Clone size is given for some rows only: seen once, a few or many times, or a class if the clone is expanded.

>TRBJ2-2|.|.|TRBV5-1
CASTGTGELFF
TGCGCCAGCACCGGCACCGGGGAGCTGTTTTTT
>TRBJ1-4|.|.|TRBV11-2
CASSQPGGRVEKLFF
TGTGCCAGCAGCCAACCGGGAGGTCGAGTTGAAAAACTGTTTTTT
>TRBJ2-4|.|once|TRBV19
CASSISLGADIQYF
TGTGCCAGTAGTATTAGTTTGGGGGCAGACATTCAGTACTTC
>TRBJ1-1|.|.|TRBV6-1
CASSAFPRQSHTEAFF
TGTGCCAGCAGTGCCTTTCCGAGACAGTCCCACACTGAAGCTTTCTTT
>TRBJ1-1|.|.|TRBV5-4
CASSFRGGSSEAFF
TGTGCCAGCAGCTTTAGGGGGGGAAGTAGTGAAGCTTTCTTT
>TRBJ2-5|.|.|TRBV9
CASSMRGDQYQETQYF
TGTGCCAGCAGCATGAGGGGGGACCAATACCAAGAGACCCAGTACTTC
>TRBJ2-1|.|once|TRBV6-5
CASSVEGDPNEQFF
TGTGCCAGCAGTGTGGAGGGTGATCCCAATGAGCAGTTCTTC
>TRBJ2-1|TRBD2|.|TRBV6-1
CASSWVTSEGNEQFF
TGTGCCAGCAGTTGGGTGACTAGCGAGGGCAATGAGCAGTTCTTC
>TRBJ1-6|TRBD1|.|TRBV9
CASSSGQGASPLHF
TGTGCCAGCAGCTCAGGACAGGGAGCTTCACCCCTCCACTTT
>TRBJ2-5|TRBD1|.|TRBV7-9
CASSLVGVQGEETQYF
TGTGCCAGCAGCTTAGTTGGTGTACAGGGGGAAGAGACCCAGTACTTC
>TRBJ1-5|.|.|TRBV9
CASSPHLGNQPQHF
TGTGCCAGCAGCCCTCACTTGGGCAATCAGCCCCAGCATTTT
>TRBJ1-1|TRBD1|few|TRBV4-1
CASSQEQGAGTTEAFF
TGCGCCAGCAGCCAGGAACAGGGGGCAGGAACGACTGAAGCTTTCTTT
>TRBJ2-1|TRBD2|once|TRBV27
CASSLVQRGTYNEQFF
TGTGCCAGCAGTTTAGTCCAGCGGGGGACTTACAATGAGCAGTTCTTC
>TRBJ1-4|TRBD1|.|TRBV13
CASSGEGQGAEKLFF
TGTGCCAGCAGCGGAGAGGGACAGGGGGCGGAGAAACTGTTTTTT
>TRBJ1-3|.|.|TRBV15
CATSRDYTSNGNTIYF
TGTGCCACCAGCAGAGATTATACGAGTAATGGAAACACCATATATTTT
>TRBJ2-1|.|.|TRBV19
CASSMDSYNEQFF
TGTGCCAGTAGTATGGACTCCTACAATGAGCAGTTCTTC
>TRBJ1-2|.|.|TRBV4-1
CASSQDGRANYGYTF
TGCGCCAGCAGCCAAGATGGCAGGGCTAACTATGGCTACACCTTC
>TRBJ1-6|.|.|TRBV6-4
CASSDGDNSPLHF
TGTGCCAGCAGTGACGGCGATAATTCACCCCTCCACTTT
>TRBJ2-5|TRBD2|.|TRBV10-2
CASGTLAGRPGTQYF
TGCGCCAGCGGTACACTAGCGGGGCGTCCCGGGACCCAGTACTTC
>TRBJ1-5|.|.|TRBV19
CASSMSSNQPQHF
TGTGCCAGTAGTATGTCCAGCAATCAGCCCCAGCATTTT
>TRBJ1-1|TRBD1|.|TRBV7-9
CASSSTGDHTEAFF
TGTGCCAGCAGCTCGACAGGGGACCACACTGAAGCTTTCTTT
>TRBJ2-5|TRBD1|.|TRBV5-1
CASSLAVFGTGTKWTQYF
TGCGCCAGCAGCTTGGCCGTTTTCGGGACAGGGACCAAGTGGACCCAGTACTTC
>TRBJ2-7|TRBD2|once|TRBV5-4
CASSLGLAAEYEQYF
TGTGCCAGCAGCTTAGGACTAGCGGCTGAATACGAGCAGTACTTC
>TRBJ2-7|.|.|TRBV19
CASSMELAGGSYEQYF
TGTGCCAGTAGTATGGAGCTTGCAGGCGGCTCCTACGAGCAGTACTTC
>TRBJ1-1|TRBD1|.|TRBV19
CASSGTGRTEAFF
TGTGCCAGTTCCGGGACAGGGAGAACTGAAGCTTTCTTT